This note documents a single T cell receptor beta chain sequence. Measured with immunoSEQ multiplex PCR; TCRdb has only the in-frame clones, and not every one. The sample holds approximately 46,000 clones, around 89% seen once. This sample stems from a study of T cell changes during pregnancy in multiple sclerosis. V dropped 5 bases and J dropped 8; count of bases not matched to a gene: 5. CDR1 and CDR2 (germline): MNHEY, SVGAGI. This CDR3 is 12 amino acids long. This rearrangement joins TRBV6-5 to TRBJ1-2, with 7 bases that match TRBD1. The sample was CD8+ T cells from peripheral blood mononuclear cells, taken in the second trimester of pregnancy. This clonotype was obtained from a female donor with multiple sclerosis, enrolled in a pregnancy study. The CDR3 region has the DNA TGTGCCAGCAGTAAGGGACAGAACGGCTACACCTTC. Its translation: CASSKGQNGYTF.